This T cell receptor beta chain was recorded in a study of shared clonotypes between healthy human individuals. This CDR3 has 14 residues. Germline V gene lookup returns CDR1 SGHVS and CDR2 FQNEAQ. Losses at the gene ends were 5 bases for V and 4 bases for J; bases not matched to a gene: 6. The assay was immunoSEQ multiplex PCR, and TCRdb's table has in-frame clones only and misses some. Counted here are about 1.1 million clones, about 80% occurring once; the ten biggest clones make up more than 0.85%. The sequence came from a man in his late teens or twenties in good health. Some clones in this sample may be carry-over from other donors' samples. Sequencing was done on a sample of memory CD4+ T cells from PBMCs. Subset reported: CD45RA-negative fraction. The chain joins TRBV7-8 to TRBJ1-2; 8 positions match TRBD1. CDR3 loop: CASSRPDRAYGYTF. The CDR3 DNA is TGTGCCAGCAGCCGTCCGGACAGGGCCTATGGCTACACCTTC.